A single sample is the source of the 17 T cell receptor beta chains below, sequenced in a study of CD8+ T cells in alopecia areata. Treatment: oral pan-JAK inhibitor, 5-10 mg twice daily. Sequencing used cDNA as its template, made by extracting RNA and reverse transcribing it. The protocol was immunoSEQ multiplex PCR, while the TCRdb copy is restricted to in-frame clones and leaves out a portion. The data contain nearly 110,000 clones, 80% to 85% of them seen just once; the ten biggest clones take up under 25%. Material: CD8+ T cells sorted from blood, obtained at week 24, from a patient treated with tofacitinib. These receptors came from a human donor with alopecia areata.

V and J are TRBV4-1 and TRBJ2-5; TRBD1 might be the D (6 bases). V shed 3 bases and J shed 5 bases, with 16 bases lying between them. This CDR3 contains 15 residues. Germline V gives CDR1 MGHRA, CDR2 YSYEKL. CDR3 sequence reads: CASSQTAGASETQYF. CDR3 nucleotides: TGCGCCAGCAGCCAGACAGCAGGGGCGTCGGAGACCCAGTACTTC.

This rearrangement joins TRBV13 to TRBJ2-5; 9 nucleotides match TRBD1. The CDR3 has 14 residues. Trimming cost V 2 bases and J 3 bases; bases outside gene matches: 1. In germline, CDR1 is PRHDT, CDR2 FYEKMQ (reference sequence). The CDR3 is CASSLRTGEETQYF. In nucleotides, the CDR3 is TGTGCCAGCAGCTTACGGACAGGGGAAGAGACCCAGTACTTC.

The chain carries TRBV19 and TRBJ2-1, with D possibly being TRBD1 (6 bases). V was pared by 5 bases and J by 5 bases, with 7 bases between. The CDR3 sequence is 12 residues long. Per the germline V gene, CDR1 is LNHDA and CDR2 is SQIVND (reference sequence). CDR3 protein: CASSWDNNEQFF. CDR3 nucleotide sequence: TGTGCCAGTAGTTGGGACAACAATGAGCAGTTCTTC.

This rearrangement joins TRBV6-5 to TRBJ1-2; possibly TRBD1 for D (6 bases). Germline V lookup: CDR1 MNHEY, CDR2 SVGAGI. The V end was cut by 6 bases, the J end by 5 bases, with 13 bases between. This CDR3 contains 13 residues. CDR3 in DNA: TGTGCCAGCAGCCCGGGACAAGCATATGGCTACACCTTC. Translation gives CASSPGQAYGYTF.

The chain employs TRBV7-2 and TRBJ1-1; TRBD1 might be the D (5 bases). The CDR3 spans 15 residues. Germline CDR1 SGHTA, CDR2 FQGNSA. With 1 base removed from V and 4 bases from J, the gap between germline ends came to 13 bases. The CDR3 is CASSLDGRVGTEAFF. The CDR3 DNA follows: TGTGCCAGCAGCTTAGATGGCAGGGTGGGCACTGAAGCTTTCTTT.

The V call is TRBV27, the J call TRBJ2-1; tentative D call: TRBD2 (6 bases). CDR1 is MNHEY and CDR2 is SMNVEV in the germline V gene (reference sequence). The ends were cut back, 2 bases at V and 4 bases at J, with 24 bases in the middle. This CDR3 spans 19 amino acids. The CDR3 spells CASSLPANLGRGAYNEQFF. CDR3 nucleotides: TGTGCCAGCAGTTTACCCGCCAATTTGGGGCGGGGCGCATACAATGAGCAGTTCTTC.

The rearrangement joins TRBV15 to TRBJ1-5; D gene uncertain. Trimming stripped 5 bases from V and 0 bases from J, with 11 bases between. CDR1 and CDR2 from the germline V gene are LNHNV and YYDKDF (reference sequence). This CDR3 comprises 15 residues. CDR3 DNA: TGTGCCACCAGCGACGACCCCTATAGCAATCAGCCCCAGCATTTT. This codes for CATSDDPYSNQPQHF.

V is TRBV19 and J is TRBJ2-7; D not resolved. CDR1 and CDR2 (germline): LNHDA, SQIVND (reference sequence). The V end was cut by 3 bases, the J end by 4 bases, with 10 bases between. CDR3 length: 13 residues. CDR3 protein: CASSMGVGYEQYF. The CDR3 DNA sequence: TGTGCCAGTAGTATGGGTGTAGGGTACGAGCAGTACTTC.

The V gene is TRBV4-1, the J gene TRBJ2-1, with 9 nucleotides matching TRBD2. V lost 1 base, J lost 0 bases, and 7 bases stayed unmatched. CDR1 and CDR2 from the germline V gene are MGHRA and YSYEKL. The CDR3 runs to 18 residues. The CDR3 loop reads CASSQGFERGDSYNEQFF. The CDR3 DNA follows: TGCGCCAGCAGCCAAGGGTTCGAGCGGGGGGACTCCTACAATGAGCAGTTCTTC.

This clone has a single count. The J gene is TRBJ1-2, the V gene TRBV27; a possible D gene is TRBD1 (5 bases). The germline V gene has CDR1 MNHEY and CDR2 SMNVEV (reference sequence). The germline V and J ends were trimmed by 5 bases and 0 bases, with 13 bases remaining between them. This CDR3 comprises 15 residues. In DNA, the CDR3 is TGTGCCAGCAGTACCCAGGGTGAGGCTAACTATGGCTACACCTTC. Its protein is CASSTQGEANYGYTF.

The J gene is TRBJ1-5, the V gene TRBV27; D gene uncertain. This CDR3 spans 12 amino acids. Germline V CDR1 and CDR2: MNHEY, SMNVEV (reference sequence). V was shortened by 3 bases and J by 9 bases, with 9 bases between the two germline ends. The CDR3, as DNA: TGTGCCAGCAGTTTGGACGGCGGGCCCCAGCATTTT. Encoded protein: CASSLDGGPQHF.

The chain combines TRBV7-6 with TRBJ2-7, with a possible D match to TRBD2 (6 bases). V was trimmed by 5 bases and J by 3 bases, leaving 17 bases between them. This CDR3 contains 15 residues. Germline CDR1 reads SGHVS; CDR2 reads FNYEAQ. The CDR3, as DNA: TGTGCCAGCAGCCCCGGGGTCCTCGGGAGCTACGAGCAGTACTTC. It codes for CASSPGVLGSYEQYF.

The CDR3 protein is CATSRTTGLNTEAFF. DNA of the CDR3: TGTGCCACCAGCAGGACGACAGGTTTGAACACTGAAGCTTTCTTT. This chain connects TRBV15 to TRBJ1-1; possibly TRBD1 for D (6 bases). The CDR3 spans 15 residues. The V and J ends lost 3 bases and 0 bases respectively, with 11 bases between them. The V gene's germline CDR1 is LNHNV and CDR2 YYDKDF (reference sequence).

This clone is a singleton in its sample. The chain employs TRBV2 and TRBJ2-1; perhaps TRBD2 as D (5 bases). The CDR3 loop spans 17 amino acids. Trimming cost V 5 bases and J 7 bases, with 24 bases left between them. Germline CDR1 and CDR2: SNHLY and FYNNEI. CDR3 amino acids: CASSPRLTTVPRNEQFF. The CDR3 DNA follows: TGTGCCAGCAGTCCTAGACTAACTACTGTCCCCCGTAATGAGCAGTTCTTC.

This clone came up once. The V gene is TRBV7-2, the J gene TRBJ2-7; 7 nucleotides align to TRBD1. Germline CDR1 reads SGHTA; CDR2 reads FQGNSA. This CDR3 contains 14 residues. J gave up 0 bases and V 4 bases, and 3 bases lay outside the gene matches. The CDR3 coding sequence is TGTGCCAGCAGCTCCCGGGACAGCTCCTACGAGCAGTACTTC. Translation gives CASSSRDSSYEQYF.

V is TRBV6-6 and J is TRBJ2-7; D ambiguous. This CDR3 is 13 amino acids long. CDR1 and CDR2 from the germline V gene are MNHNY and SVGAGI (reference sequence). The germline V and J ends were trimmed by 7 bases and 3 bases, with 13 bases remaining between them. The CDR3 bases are TGTGCCAGCACCTATGGGAACGACTACGAGCAGTACTTC. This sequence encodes CASTYGNDYEQYF.

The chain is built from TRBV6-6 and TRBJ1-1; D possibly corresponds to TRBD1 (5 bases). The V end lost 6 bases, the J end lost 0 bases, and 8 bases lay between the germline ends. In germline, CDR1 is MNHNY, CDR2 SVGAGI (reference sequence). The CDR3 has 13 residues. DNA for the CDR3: TGTGCCAGCAGATGGGGGATGAACACTGAAGCTTTCTTT. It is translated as CASRWGMNTEAFF.